This is a list of T cell receptor beta chains from one sample in a study of cytomegalovirus exposure and HLA in healthy donors. TCRdb's copy holds only in-frame clones and misses some; the assay was immunoSEQ multiplex PCR. The data hold 78,000 or so clones, with 96% observed a single time. Material for sequencing was PBMCs. These receptors were collected from a man between 18 and 35 years old in good health and CMV-seropositive. Each CDR3 is given with its conserved first and last residue. D genes are given only for firm matches. Clone size is shown for a subset of rows, as once, few, many or a class of expanded clone.

>.|.|TRBJ2-3|TRBV5-1
TGCGCCAGCAGCTCGCCCCGACTAGTCAAGGGCACAGATACGCAGTATTTT
CASSSPRLVKGTDTQYF
>.|.|TRBJ1-1|TRBV7-9
TGTGCCAGCAGCTTATTCGAGAGGGACACTGAAGCTTTCTTT
CASSLFERDTEAFF
>.|.|TRBJ2-1|TRBV19
TGTGCCAGTAGTATAGACGACAATGAGCAGTTCTTC
CASSIDDNEQFF
>.|TRBD1|TRBJ2-5|TRBV7-8
TGTGCCAGCAGCGATCTAGGGACAGATCGACGCGAGACCCAGTACTTC
CASSDLGTDRRETQYF
>.|TRBD2|TRBJ2-1|TRBV19
TGTGCCAGTAGTATAAGTAGTTCCCCGGGACTAGCGAGGTACAATGAGCAGTTCTTC
CASSISSSPGLARYNEQFF
>.|.|TRBJ2-1|TRBV5-6
TGTGCCAGCAGCTTGGGAGCAGGCGATGAGCAGTTCTTC
CASSLGAGDEQFF
>.|TRBD1|TRBJ1-1|TRBV23-1
TGCGCCAGCAGAACGGGACAGCTATTCACTGAAGCTTTCTTT
CASRTGQLFTEAFF
>.|TRBD1|TRBJ1-1|TRBV30
TGTGCCTGGAGCGGACCCGGGACAGGGATGAACACTGAAGCTTTCTTT
CAWSGPGTGMNTEAFF
>.|.|TRBJ2-1|TRBV28
TGTGCCAGCAGTCTCTACAATGAGCAGTTCTTC
CASSLYNEQFF
>once|.|TRBJ2-7|TRBV5-4
TGTGCCAGCAGCTTGGGGGCGTCGGAGCAGTACTTC
CASSLGASEQYF
>.|TRBD1|TRBJ2-3|TRBV5-4
TGTGCCAGCAGCTCAGGGGGCCCTACATCCGATACGCAGTATTTT
CASSSGGPTSDTQYF
>.|TRBD2|TRBJ2-1|TRBV5-6
TGTGCCAGCAGCTTTCTGACTAGCGGGGCCTACAATGAGCAGTTCTTC
CASSFLTSGAYNEQFF
>.|TRBD1|TRBJ2-5|TRBV11-3
TGTGCCAGCAGCGCTAGGACAGGTGGGGAGACCCAGTACTTC
CASSARTGGETQYF
>.|TRBD2|TRBJ2-4|TRBV30
TGTGCCTGGAGTGCCCGGACTAGAACGAACATTCAGTACTTC
CAWSARTRTNIQYF